The source of this T cell receptor beta chain is a study of blood T cells in healthy people across ages. Overall study context: Template switching retrieved approximately one barcoded beta molecule for each two T cells.

Germline CDR1 SGHTA, CDR2 FQGNSA. There are 13 residues in the CDR3. Trimming pared 2 bases from V and 7 bases from J, leaving 8 bases between. Study-level results: A strong correlation was found between TCR beta diversity and the percentage of naive T cells.

Together with a sample-barcoded 5' primer, a J-beta primer mix was included in a second PCR lasting roughly 6 to 12 cycles. TCRdb processed the 5' RACE reads anew with MiXCR; each CDR3 protein has one entry. Seen here are more than 500,000 distinct CDR3 sequences, about 26% observed once, and the top ten hold 15% to 20%. Of note for this clonotype: Its specificity is unknown.

Each sample yielded at least 6 million isolated PBMCs. This TCR derives from a woman aged 70-85 years in good health. V gene TRBV7-2 combines with J gene TRBJ2-2; D is unresolved. Sequencing was performed on blood. CDR3 DNA sequence: TGTGCCAGCAGCTTAAATTTTGGCGGGGAGCTGTTTTTT. Its translation is CASSLNFGGELFF. Full variable domain (rest looked up from reference TRBV7-2 and TRBJ2-2): GAGVSQSPSNKVTEKGKDVELRCDPISGHTALYWYRQSLGQGLEFLIYFQGNSAPDKSGLPSDRFSAERTGGSVSTLTIQRTQQEDSAVYLCASSLNFGGELFFGEGSRLTVL.